A single sample gave rise to the 2 T cell receptor beta chains below, sequenced in a study of CD8+CD57+ T cells in acquired aplastic anemia. Profiles of TCR beta VDJ and CDR3 were generated from a genomic DNA template. TCRdb independently ran MiXCR on the reads; one entry per CDR3 protein. Of around 430,000 distinct CDR3 sequences in the sample, 25% to 40% were seen once. Patients sequenced had flow cytometry evidence of CD8+CD57+ cell expansion. The source material was sorted CD4+, CD8+, or CD8+CD57+ T cells (not recorded which) from PBMCs. The receptor set was obtained from a human donor with aplastic anemia.

Ten or more counts support this clonotype. This chain links TRBV2 with TRBJ2-7; 11 bases agree with TRBD2. The CDR3 runs 14 residues. Germline V gene data show CDR1 as SNHLY and CDR2 as FYNNEI. The ends lost 6 bases at V and 5 bases at J; junction bases unmatched: 6. CDR3 nucleotides: TGTGCCAGCAGCACCGGGACTAGCGGTGACGAGCAGTACTTC. Translating it yields CASSTGTSGDEQYF.

This clonotype was picked up many times. The chain is built from TRBV19 and TRBJ2-2; D is undetermined. Trimming pared 7 bases from V and 0 bases from J, leaving 9 bases between. CDR3 length equals 14 residues. The germline V gene encodes CDR1 LNHDA and CDR2 SQIVND (reference sequence). CDR3: CASTVNSNTGELFF. Written as DNA, the CDR3 is TGTGCCAGTACGGTCAATTCGAACACCGGGGAGCTGTTTTTT.